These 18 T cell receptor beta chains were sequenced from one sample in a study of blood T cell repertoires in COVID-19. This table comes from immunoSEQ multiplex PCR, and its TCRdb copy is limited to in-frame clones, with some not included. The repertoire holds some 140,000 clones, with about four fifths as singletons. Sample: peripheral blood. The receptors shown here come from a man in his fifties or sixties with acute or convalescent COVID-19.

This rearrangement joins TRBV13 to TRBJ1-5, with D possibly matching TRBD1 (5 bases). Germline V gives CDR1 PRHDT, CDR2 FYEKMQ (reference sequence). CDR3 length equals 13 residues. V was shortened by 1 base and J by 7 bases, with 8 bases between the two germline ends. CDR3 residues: CASSLAGGQPQHF. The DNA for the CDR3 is TGTGCCAGCAGCTTAGCGGGGGGACAGCCCCAGCATTTT.

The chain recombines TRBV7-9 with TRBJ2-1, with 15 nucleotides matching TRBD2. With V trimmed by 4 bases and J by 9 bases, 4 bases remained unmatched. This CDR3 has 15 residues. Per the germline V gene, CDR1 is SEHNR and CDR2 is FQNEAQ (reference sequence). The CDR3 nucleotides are TGTGCCAGCAGCTCCGGGACTAGCGGGAGGATTGAGCAGTTCTTC. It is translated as CASSSGTSGRIEQFF.

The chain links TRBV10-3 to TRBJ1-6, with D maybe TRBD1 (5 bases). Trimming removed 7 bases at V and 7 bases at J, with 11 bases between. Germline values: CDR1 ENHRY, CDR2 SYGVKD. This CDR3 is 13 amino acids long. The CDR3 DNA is TGTGCCATCACCGGGGGTAAAAATTCACCCCTCCACTTT. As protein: CAITGGKNSPLHF.

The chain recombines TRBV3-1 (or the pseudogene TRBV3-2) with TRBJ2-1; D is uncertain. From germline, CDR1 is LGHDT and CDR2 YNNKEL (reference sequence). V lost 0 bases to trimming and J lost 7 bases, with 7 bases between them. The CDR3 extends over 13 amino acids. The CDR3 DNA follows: TGTGCCAGCAGCCAAGACCGGTTGAATGAGCAGTTCTTC. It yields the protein CASSQDRLNEQFF.

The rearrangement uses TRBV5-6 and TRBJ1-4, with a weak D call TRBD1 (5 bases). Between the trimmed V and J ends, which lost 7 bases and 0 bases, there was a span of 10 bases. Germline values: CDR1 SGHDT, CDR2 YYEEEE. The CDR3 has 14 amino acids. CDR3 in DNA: TGTGCCAGCTGCGGGGGTTCAACTAATGAAAAACTGTTTTTT. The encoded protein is CASCGGSTNEKLFF. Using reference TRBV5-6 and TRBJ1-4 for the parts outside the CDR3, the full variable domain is DAGVTQSPTHLIKTRGQQVTLRCSPKSGHDTVSWYQQALGQGPQFIFQYYEEEERQRGNFPDRFSGHQFPNYSSELNVNALLLGDSALYLCASCGGSTNEKLFFGSGTQLSVL.

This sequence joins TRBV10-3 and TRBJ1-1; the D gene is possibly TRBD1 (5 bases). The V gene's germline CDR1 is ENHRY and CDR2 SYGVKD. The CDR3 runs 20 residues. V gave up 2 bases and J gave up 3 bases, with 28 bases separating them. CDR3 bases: TGTGCCATCAGTGAGGGGGCTCAAGTAAGAGTAGGGGTGTATTACACTGAAGCTTTCTTT. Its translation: CAISEGAQVRVGVYYTEAFF.

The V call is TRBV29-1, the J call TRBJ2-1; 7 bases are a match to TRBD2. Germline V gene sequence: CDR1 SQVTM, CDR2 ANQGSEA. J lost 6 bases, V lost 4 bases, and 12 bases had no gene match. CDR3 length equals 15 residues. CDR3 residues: CSVAPRRGLRNEQFF. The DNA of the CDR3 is TGCAGCGTTGCCCCCCGGCGGGGGTTGCGCAATGAGCAGTTCTTC.

This chain's CDR3 is CASSLESGRNNEQFF. The CDR3 DNA reads TGCGCCAGCAGCTTGGAGAGCGGGAGAAACAATGAGCAGTTCTTC. The genes are TRBV5-1 and TRBJ2-1, with 8 bases lining up with TRBD2. This CDR3 is 15 amino acids long. Germline V CDR1 and CDR2: SGHRS, YFSETQ. Unmatched junction bases numbered 4, after V lost 0 bases and J lost 5 bases.

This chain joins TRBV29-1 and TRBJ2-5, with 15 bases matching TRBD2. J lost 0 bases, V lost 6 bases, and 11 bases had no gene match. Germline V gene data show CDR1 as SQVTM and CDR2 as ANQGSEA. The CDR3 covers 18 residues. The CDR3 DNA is TGCAGCGTCCATTATACCGGGACTAGCGGGGGGTACCAAGAGACCCAGTACTTC. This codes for CSVHYTGTSGGYQETQYF.

The CDR3 here is CASSFRRNYGYTF. The DNA of the CDR3 is TGTGCCAGCAGCTTTCGTCGGAACTATGGCTACACCTTC. V usage is TRBV5-6 and J usage is TRBJ1-2; D uncertain. CDR1 SGHDT and CDR2 YYEEEE come from the germline V gene. This CDR3 spans 13 amino acids. With 2 bases removed from V and 2 bases from J, the gap between germline ends came to 7 bases.

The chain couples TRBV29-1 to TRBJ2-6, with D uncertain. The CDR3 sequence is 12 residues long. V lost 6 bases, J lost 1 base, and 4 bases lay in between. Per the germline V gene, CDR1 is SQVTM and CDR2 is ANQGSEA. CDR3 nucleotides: TGCAGCGTCAATTCTGGGGCCAACGTCCTGACTTTC. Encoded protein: CSVNSGANVLTF.

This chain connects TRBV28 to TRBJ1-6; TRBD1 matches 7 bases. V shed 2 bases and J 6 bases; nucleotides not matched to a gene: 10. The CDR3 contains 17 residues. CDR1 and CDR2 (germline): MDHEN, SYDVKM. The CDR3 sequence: CASSLPQWTGLNSPLHF. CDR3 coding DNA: TGTGCCAGCAGTTTACCACAATGGACAGGCCTTAATTCACCCCTCCACTTT.

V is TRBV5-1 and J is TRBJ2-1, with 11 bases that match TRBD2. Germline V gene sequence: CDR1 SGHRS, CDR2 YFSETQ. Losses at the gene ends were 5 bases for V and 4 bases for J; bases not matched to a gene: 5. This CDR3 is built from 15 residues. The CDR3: CASSTGTSGYNEQFF. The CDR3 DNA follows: TGCGCCAGCAGTACCGGGACTAGCGGTTACAATGAGCAGTTCTTC. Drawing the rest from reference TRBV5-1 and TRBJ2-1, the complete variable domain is KAGVTQTPRYLIKTRGQQVTLSCSPISGHRSVSWYQQTPGQGLQFLFEYFSETQRNKGNFPGRFSGRQFSNSRSEMNVSTLELGDSALYLCASSTGTSGYNEQFFGPGTRLTVL.

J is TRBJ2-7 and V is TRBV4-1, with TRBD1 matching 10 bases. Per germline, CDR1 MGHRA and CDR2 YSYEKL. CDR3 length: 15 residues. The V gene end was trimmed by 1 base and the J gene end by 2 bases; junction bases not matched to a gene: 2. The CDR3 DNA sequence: TGCGCCAGCAGCCAAGCCGGGACAGGGGCCTACGAGCAGTACTTC. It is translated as CASSQAGTGAYEQYF.

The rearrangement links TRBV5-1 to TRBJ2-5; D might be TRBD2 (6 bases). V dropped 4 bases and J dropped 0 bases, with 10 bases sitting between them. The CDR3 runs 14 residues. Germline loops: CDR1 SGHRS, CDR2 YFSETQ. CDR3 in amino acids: CASSPGTYQETQYF. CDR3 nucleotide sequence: TGCGCCAGCAGCCCCGGGACTTACCAAGAGACCCAGTACTTC.

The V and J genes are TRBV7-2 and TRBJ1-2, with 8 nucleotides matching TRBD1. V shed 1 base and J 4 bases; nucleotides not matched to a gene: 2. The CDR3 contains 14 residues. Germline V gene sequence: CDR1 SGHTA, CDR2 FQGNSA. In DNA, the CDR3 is TGTGCCAGCAGCTTAGGGGGACAGGTCTATGGCTACACCTTC. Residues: CASSLGGQVYGYTF.

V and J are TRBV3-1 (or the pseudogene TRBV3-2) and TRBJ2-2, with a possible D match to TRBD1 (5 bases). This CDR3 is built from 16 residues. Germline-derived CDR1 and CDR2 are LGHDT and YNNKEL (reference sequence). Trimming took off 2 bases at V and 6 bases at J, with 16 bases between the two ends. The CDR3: CASSQSARAVAGELFF. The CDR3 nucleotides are TGTGCCAGCAGCCAAAGCGCCAGGGCCGTCGCCGGGGAGCTGTTTTTT.

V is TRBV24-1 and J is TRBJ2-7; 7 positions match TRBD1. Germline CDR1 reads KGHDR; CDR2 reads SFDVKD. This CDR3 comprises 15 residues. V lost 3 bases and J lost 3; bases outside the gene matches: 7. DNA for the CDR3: TGTGCCACCAGTGATGCTAGGGGGCCGGACTACGAGCAGTACTTC. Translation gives CATSDARGPDYEQYF.